A single T cell receptor (beta chain) is shown here with its context. Sequencing was performed with immunoSEQ multiplex PCR; in TCRdb, only in-frame clones are kept and a portion is missing. The data contain about 75,000 clones, around 90% of them singletons. The entry originates in a study of blood T cell repertoires in COVID-19. Looking at the study overall: Samples taken during acute and convalescent COVID-19 were collected in the United States, Italy and Spain. In each case, the material was cDNA or gDNA derived from T cells, B-cell-depleted T cells, or PBMCs.

The sequence came from a human donor in a cohort sampled during active COVID-19. Sequencing was done on a sample of peripheral blood.

This CDR3 reads CASSQGGLLAGGNLGEQFF. The DNA of the CDR3 is TGTGCCAGCAGCCAAGGGGGATTACTAGCGGGGGGTAACCTCGGTGAGCAGTTCTTC. This chain uses TRBV4-2 with TRBJ2-1; 12 bases fit TRBD2. The CDR3 is 19 amino acids. The V gene end was trimmed by 1 base and the J gene end by 9 bases; junction bases not matched to a gene: 16. Germline V gene sequence: CDR1 LGHNA, CDR2 YNFKEQ.